A selection of T cell receptor beta chains follows, all from one sample in a study of blood T cell repertoires in COVID-19. Data came from immunoSEQ multiplex PCR; TCRdb stores just in-frame clones and leaves some out. The sample records around 46,000 clones, around 83% being singletons. Sequencing was performed on peripheral blood. The receptors originated from a man between 40 and 49 years old with active COVID-19. CDR3s include the opening cysteine and the closing phenylalanine or tryptophan. D genes are given only for firm matches. Clone size, where shown, is once, few, many, or a class for clones that have expanded.

size	D	V	J	DNA	CDR3
.	TRBD1	TRBV6-5	TRBJ1-2	TGTGCCAGCAGGGGCCAGGGGGTCTATGGCTACACCTTC	CASRGQGVYGYTF
.	TRBD2	TRBV10-3	TRBJ2-1	TGTGCCATCAGGGCGCTAGCGGGTGAGCAGTTCTTC	CAIRALAGEQFF
.	TRBD2	TRBV29-1	TRBJ2-7	TGCAGCGTTGAACTAGCGGGAGTTCCCTACGAGCAGTACTTC	CSVELAGVPYEQYF
.	TRBD1	TRBV19	TRBJ2-4	TGTGCCAGTAGTAGCCACAGGGGGCCCCTAGCCAAAAACATTCAGTACTTC	CASSSHRGPLAKNIQYF
.	.	TRBV10-1	TRBJ2-3	TGCGCCAGCAGTGAGACGACAGGTCCAGATACGCAGTATTTT	CASSETTGPDTQYF
once	TRBD2	TRBV19	TRBJ2-2	TGTGCCAGTAGTATCACTAGCGGGAGTCACATGAACACCGGGGAGCTGTTTTTT	CASSITSGSHMNTGELFF
.	.	TRBV12-3/TRBV12-4	TRBJ2-2	TGTGCCAGCAGTTTATCCTCCACCGGGGAGCTGTTTTTT	CASSLSSTGELFF
.	.	TRBV19	TRBJ2-1	TGTGCCAGTAGTATCCAGTCCCGGAGGGAGCAGTTCTTC	CASSIQSRREQFF
few	.	TRBV28	TRBJ2-2	TGTGCCAGCAGTTTCTCTAGCGACGCCGGGGAGCTGTTTTTT	CASSFSSDAGELFF
few	.	TRBV7-9	TRBJ1-5	TGTGCCAGCAGCCCTTGGGACCGCCCGGGGGCCCAGCATTTT	CASSPWDRPGAQHF
.	.	TRBV5-6	TRBJ2-3	TGTGCCAGCAGCCACAACATAATACAGGGATCGATGGATACGCAGTATTTT	CASSHNIIQGSMDTQYF